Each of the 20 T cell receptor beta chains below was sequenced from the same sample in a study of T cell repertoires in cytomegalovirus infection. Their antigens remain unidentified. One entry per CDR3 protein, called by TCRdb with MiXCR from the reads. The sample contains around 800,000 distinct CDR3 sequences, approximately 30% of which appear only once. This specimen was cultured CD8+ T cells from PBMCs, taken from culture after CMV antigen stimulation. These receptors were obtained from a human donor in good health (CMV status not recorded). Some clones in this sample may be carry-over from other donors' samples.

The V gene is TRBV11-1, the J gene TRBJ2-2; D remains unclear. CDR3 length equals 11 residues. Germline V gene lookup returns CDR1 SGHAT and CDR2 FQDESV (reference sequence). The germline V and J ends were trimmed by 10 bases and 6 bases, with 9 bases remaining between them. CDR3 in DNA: TGTGCCACCTACGGCTCCGGGGAGCTGTTTTTT. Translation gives CATYGSGELFF.

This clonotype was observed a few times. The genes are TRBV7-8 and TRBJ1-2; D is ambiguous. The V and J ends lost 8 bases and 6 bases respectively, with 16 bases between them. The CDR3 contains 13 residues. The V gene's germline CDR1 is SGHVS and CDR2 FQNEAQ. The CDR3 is CASGWGVMDGYTF. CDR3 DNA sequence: TGTGCCAGCGGCTGGGGAGTGATGGATGGCTACACCTTC. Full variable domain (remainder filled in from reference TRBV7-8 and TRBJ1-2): GAGVSQSPRYKVAKRGQDVALRCDPISGHVSLFWYQQALGQGPEFLTYFQNEAQLDKSGLPSDRFFAERPEGSVSTLKIQRTQQEDSAVYLCASGWGVMDGYTFGSGTRLTVV.

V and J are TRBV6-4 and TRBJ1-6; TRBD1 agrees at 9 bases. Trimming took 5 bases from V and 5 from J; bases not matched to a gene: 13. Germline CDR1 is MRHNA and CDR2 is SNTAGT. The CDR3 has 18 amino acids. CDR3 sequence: CASSSPGQGAGNNSPLHF. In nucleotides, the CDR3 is TGTGCCAGCAGTTCTCCGGGACAGGGAGCCGGGAATAATTCACCCCTCCACTTT.

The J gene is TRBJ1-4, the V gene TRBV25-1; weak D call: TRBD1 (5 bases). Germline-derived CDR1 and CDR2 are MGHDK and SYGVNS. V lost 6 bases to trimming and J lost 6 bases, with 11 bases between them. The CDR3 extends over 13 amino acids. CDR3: CASRRGFHEKLFF. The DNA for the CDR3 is TGTGCCAGCAGAAGGGGATTTCATGAAAAACTGTTTTTT.

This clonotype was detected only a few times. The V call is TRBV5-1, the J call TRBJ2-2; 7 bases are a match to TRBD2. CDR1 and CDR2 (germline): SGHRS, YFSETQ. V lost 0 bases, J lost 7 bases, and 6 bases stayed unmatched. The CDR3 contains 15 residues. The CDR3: CASSLAQGGSGELFF. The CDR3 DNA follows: TGCGCCAGCAGCTTGGCCCAGGGCGGGAGCGGGGAGCTGTTTTTT. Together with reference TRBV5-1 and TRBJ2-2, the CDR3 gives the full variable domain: KAGVTQTPRYLIKTRGQQVTLSCSPISGHRSVSWYQQTPGQGLQFLFEYFSETQRNKGNFPGRFSGRQFSNSRSEMNVSTLELGDSALYLCASSLAQGGSGELFFGEGSRLTVL.

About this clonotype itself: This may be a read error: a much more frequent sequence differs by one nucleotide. CDR3 in amino acids: CASSQTGGSVTEAFF. CDR3 sequence (DNA): TGTGCCAGCAGCCAAACAGGGGGCTCTGTCACTGAAGCTTTCTTT. The rearrangement links TRBV7-8 to TRBJ1-1; TRBD1 aligns across 9 bases. The germline CDR1 and CDR2 sequences are SGHVS and FQNEAQ. The CDR3 runs 15 residues. The J segment lost 4 bases and the V segment lost 5 bases, leaving 8 bases of the junction unmatched.

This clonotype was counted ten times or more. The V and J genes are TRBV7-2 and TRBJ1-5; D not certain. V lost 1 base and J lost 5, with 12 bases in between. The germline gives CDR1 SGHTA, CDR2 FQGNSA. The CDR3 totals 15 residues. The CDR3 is CASSLEGGLHQPQHF. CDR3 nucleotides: TGTGCCAGCAGCTTAGAGGGTGGGCTTCATCAGCCCCAGCATTTT.

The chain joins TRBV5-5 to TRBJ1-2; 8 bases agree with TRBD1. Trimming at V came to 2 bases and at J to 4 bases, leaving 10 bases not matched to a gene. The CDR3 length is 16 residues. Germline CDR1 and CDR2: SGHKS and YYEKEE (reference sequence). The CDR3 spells CASSFGAEDRAYGYTF. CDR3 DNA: TGTGCCAGCAGCTTTGGGGCAGAGGACAGGGCCTATGGCTACACCTTC.

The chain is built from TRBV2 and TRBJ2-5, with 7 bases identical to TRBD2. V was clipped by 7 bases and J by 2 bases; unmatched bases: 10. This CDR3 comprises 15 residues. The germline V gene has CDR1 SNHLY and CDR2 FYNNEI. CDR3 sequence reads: CASIFLASGQETQYF. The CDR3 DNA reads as TGTGCCAGCATCTTTTTGGCTAGCGGACAAGAGACCCAGTACTTC. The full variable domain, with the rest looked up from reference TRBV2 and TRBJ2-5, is EPEVTQTPSHQVTQMGQEVILRCVPISNHLYFYWYRQILGQKVEFLVSFYNNEISEKSEIFDDQFSVERPDGSNFTLKIRSTKLEDSAMYFCASIFLASGQETQYFGPGTRLLVL.

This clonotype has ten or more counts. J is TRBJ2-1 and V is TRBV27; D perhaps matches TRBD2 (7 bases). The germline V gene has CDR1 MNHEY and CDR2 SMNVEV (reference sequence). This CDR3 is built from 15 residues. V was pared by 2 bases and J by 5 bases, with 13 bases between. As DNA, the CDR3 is TGTGCCAGCAGTTTACTGGGGGGGGCAAACAATGAGCAGTTCTTC. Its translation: CASSLLGGANNEQFF.

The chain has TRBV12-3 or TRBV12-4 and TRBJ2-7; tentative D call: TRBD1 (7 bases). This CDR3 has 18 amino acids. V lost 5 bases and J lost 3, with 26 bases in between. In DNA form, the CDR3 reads TGTGCCAGCAGTCTACCCACCGGGACGCAGGGGGGATACTACGAGCAGTACTTC. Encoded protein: CASSLPTGTQGGYYEQYF.

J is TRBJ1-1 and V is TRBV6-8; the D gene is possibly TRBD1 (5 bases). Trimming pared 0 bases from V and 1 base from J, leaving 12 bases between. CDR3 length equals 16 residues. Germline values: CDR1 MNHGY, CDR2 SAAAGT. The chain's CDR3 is CASSYSGGARNTEAFF. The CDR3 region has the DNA TGTGCCAGCAGTTACTCGGGCGGGGCCCGGAACACTGAAGCTTTCTTT.

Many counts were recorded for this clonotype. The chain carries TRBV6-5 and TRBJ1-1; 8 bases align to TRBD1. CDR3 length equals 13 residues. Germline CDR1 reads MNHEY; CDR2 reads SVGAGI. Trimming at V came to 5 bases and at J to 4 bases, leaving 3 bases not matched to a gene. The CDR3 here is CASSGTGGTEAFF. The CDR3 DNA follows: TGTGCCAGCAGTGGAACAGGGGGCACTGAAGCTTTCTTT.

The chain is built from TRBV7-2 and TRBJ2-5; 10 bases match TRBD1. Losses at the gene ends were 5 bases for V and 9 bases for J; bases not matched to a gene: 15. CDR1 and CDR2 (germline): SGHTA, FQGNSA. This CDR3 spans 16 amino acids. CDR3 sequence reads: CASSHGAWDRGQAQYF. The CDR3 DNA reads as TGTGCCAGCAGCCACGGTGCGTGGGACAGGGGTCAGGCCCAGTACTTC.

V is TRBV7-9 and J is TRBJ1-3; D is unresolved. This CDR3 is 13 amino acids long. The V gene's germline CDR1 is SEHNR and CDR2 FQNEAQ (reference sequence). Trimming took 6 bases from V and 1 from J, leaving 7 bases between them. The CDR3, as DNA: TGTGCCAGCAGATCGGGGTCTGGAAACACCATATATTTT. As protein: CASRSGSGNTIYF.

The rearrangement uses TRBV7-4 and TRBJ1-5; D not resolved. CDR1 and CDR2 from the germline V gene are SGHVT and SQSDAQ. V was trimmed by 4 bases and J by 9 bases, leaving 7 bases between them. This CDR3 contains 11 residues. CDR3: CASSSNGPQHF. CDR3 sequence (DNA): TGTGCCAGCAGCTCGAATGGGCCCCAGCATTTT.

CDR3 nucleotide sequence: TGCGCCAGCAGCCCCAACGGGGCAGGGGAGTCGGCAGATACGCAGTATTTT. Translated, it gives CASSPNGAGESADTQYF. The rearrangement uses TRBV4-1 and TRBJ2-3; tentatively, D is TRBD1 (6 bases). The CDR3 spans 17 residues. V was trimmed by 4 bases and J by 4 bases, leaving 21 bases between them. Per germline, CDR1 MGHRA and CDR2 YSYEKL.

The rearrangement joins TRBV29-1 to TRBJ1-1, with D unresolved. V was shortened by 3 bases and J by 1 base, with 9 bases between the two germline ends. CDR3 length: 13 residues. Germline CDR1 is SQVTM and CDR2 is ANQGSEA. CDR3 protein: CSVDTVGNTEAFF. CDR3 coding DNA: TGCAGCGTTGACACAGTGGGGAACACTGAAGCTTTCTTT.

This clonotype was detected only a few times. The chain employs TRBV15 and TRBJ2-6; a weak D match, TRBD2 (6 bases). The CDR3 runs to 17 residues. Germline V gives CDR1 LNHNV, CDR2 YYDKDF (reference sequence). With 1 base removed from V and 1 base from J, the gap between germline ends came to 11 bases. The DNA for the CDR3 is TGTGCCACCAGCAGAGGGCAGGGAGGATCTGGGGCCAACGTCCTGACTTTC. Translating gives CATSRGQGGSGANVLTF.

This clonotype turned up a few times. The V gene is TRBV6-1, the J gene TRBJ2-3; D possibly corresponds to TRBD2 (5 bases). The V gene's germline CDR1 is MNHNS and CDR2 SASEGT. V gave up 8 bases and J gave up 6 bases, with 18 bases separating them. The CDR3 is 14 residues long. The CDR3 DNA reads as TGTGCCAGCGAAGGACTGGCCCTCTTTGATACGCAGTATTTT. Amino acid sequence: CASEGLALFDTQYF.